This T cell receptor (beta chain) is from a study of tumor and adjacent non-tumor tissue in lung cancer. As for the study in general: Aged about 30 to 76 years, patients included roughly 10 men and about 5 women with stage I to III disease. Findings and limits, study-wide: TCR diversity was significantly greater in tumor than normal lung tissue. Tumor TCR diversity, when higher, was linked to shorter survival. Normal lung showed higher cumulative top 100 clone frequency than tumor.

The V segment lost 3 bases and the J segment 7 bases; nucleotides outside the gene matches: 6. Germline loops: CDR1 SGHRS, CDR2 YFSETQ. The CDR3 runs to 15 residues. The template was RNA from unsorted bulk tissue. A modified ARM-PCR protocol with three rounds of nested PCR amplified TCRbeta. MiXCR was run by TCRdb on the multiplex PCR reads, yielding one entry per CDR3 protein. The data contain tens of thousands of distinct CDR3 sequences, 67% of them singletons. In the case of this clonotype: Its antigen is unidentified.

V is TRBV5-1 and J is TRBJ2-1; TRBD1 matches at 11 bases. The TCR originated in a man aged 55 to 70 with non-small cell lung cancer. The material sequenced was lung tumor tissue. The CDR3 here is CASSSSGQGGNEQFF. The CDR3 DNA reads TGCGCCAGCAGCTCATCGGGACAGGGGGGAAATGAGCAGTTCTTC. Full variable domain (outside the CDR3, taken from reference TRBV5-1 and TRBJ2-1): KAGVTQTPRYLIKTRGQQVTLSCSPISGHRSVSWYQQTPGQGLQFLFEYFSETQRNKGNFPGRFSGRQFSNSRSEMNVSTLELGDSALYLCASSSSGQGGNEQFFGPGTRLTVL.